This T cell receptor beta chain was captured in a study of PD-L1 blockade in urothelial cancer. Study summary: Analyses used blood from 3 weeks (second dose) and 6 weeks after treatment start. Blood yielded a median of about 150,000 T cells per sample.

This table comes from immunoSEQ multiplex PCR, and its TCRdb copy is limited to in-frame clones, with some not included. The table includes about 100,000 clones, about 85% detected once. V lost 2 bases and J 0 bases, leaving 19 bases between the germline ends. The germline gives CDR1 SNHLY, CDR2 FYNNEI. The CDR3 covers 19 residues. The chain carries TRBV2 and TRBJ1-4, with D maybe TRBD1 (6 bases). The clonotype was recovered from a man in his fifties with urothelial cancer. Sample: PBMCs, taken around atezolizumab (anti-PD-L1) treatment. CDR3 coding DNA: TGTGCCAGCAGTGAATCATCGGCACCCAACAGGGCAACTAATGAAAAACTGTTTTTT. Its translation: CASSESSAPNRATNEKLFF.